This T cell receptor (beta chain) was recovered during a study of CD8+CD57+ T cells in acquired aplastic anemia. Study overall: Isolated CD4+ and CD8+ cells, once sorted, yielded DNA averaging approximately 3 ug. Healthy donors yielded 9 million to 14 million CD4+ cell reads on average. Study findings and constraints: The CD8+ Simpson's diversity of patients and controls was not significantly different. Common to patients and controls were around 30 CD8+ CDR3 sequences.

Comment on this clonotype: Antigen specificity is unknown.

Genomic DNA provided the template from which TCR beta VDJ and CDR3 profiles were obtained. TCRdb re-analysed the reads in MiXCR, keeping a single row per CDR3 protein. This sample has some 190,000 distinct CDR3 sequences; 40% to 50% occur once, and the top ten carry approximately 2.9%. What was sequenced was sorted CD4+, CD8+, or CD8+CD57+ T cells (not recorded which) from PBMCs. The TCR was taken from a human donor in good health.

The DNA for the CDR3 is TGCAGCGTTGTCCCCCGGGGTTCGGGGGCGGACGGCAATGAGCAGTTCTTC. It yields the protein CSVVPRGSGADGNEQFF. V and J are TRBV29-1 and TRBJ2-1; tentatively, D is TRBD1 or TRBD2 (6 bases each). With 4 bases removed from V and 6 bases from J, the gap between germline ends came to 25 bases. The length of the CDR3 is 17 residues. Germline V lookup: CDR1 SQVTM, CDR2 ANQGSEA.